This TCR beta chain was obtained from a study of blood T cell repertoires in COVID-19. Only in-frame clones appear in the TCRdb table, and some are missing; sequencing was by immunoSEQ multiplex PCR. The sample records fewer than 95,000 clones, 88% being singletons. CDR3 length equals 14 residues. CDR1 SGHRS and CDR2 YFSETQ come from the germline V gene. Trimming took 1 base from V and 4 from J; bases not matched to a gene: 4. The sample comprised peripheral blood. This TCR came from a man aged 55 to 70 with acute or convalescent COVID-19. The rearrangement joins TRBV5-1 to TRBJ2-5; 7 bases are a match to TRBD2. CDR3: CASSLSGTGETQYF. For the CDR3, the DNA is TGCGCCAGCAGCTTGAGCGGGACGGGAGAGACCCAGTACTTC.